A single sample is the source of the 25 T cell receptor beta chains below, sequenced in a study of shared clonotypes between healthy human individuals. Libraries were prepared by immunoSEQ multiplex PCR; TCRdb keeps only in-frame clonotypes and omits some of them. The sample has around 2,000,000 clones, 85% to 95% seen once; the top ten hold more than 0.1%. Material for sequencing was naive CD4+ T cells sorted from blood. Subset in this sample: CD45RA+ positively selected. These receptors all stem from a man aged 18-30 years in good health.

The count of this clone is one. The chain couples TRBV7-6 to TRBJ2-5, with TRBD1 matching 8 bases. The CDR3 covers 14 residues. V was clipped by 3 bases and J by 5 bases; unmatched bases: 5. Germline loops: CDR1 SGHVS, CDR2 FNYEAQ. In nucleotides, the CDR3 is TGTGCCAGCAGCTTGGACAGGGTGGGGGAGACCCAGTACTTC. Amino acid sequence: CASSLDRVGETQYF.

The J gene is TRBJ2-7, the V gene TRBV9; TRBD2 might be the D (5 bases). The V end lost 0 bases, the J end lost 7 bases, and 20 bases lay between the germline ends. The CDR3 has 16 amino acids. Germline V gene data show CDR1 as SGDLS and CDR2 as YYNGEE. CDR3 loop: CASSVVGGPAPLEQYF. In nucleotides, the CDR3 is TGTGCCAGCAGCGTAGTGGGCGGGCCAGCCCCTTTGGAGCAGTACTTC.

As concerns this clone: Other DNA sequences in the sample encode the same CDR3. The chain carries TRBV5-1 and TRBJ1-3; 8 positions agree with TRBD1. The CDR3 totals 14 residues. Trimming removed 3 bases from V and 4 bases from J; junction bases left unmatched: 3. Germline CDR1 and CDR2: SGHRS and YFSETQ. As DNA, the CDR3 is TGCGCCAGCAGCTCTACAGGGGGAGGAAACACCATATATTTT. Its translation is CASSSTGGGNTIYF.

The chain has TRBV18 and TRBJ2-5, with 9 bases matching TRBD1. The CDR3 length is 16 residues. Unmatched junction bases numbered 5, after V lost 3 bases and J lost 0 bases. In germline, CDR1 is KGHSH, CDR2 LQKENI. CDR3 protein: CASSPGTGRDQETQYF. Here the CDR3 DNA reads TGTGCCAGCTCACCGGGGACAGGGCGAGACCAAGAGACCCAGTACTTC.

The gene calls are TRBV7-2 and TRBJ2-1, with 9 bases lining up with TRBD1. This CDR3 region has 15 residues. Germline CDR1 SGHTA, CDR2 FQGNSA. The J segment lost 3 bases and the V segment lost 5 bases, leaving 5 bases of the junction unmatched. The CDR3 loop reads CASSLQGAVYNEQFF. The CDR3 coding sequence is TGTGCCAGCAGCCTACAGGGGGCGGTCTACAATGAGCAGTTCTTC.

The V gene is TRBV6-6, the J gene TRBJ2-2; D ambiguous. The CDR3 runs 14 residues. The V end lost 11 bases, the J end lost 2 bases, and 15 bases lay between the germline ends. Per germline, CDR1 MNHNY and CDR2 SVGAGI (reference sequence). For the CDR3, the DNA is TGTGCCTGTGGACCCGGGCGAAACACCGGGGAGCTGTTTTTT. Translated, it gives CACGPGRNTGELFF.

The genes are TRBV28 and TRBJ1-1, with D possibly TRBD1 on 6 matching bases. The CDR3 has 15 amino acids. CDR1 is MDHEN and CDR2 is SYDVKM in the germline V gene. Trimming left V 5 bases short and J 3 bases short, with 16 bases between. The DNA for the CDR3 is TGTGCCAGCAGTACAGGGTTTGGAGGGGACACTGAAGCTTTCTTT. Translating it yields CASSTGFGGDTEAFF.

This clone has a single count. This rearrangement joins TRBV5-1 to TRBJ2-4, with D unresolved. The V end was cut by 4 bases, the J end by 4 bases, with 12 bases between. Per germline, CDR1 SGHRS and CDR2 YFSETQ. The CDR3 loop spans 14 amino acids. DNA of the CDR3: TGCGCCAGCAGCGCGGACGTGGCGAAAAACATTCAGTACTTC. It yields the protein CASSADVAKNIQYF.

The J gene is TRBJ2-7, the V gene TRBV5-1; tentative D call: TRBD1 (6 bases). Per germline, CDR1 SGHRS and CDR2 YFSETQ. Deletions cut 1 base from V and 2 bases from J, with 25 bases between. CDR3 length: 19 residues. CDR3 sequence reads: CASSLFLPSRVTGAYEQYF. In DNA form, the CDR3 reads TGCGCCAGCAGCTTGTTCCTCCCTTCCCGAGTGACAGGTGCCTACGAGCAGTACTTC. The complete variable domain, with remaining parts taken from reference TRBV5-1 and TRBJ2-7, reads KAGVTQTPRYLIKTRGQQVTLSCSPISGHRSVSWYQQTPGQGLQFLFEYFSETQRNKGNFPGRFSGRQFSNSRSEMNVSTLELGDSALYLCASSLFLPSRVTGAYEQYFGPGTRLTVT.

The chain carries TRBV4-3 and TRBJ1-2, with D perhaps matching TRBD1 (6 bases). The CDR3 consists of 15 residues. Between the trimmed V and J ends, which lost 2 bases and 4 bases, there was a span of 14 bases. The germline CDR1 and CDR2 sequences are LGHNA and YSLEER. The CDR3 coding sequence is TGCGCCAGCAGCCAATCGGAAGGGGGGAGCTATGGCTACACCTTC. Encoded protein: CASSQSEGGSYGYTF.

CDR3 sequence reads: CASSQDRGVGDTEAFF. CDR3 in DNA: TGCGCCAGCAGCCAAGATCGGGGAGTGGGGGACACTGAAGCTTTCTTT. The gene calls are TRBV4-3 and TRBJ1-1, with a tentative D call TRBD1 (5 bases). Germline loops: CDR1 LGHNA, CDR2 YSLEER. Trimming took off 0 bases at V and 3 bases at J, with 14 bases between the two ends. The CDR3 consists of 16 residues.

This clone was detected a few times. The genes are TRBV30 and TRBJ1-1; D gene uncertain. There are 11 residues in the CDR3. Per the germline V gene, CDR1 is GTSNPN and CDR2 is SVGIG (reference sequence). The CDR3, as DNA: TGTGCGATAACAGCGAACACTGAAGCTTTCTTT. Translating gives CAITANTEAFF.

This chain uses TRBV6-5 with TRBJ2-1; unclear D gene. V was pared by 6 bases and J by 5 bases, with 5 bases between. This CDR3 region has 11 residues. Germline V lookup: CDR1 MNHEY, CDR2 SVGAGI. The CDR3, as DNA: TGTGCCAGCAGGGGAAACAATGAGCAGTTCTTC. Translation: CASRGNNEQFF.

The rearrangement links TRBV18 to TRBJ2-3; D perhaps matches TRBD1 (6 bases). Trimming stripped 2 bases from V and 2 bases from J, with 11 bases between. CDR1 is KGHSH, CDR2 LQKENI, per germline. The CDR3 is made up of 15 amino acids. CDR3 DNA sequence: TGTGCCAGCTCACCAAAAGACAGGAACACAGATACGCAGTATTTT. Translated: CASSPKDRNTDTQYF.

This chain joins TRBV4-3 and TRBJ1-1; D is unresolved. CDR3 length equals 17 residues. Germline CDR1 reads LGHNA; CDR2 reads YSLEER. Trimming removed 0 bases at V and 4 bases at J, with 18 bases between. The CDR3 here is CASSQDPGGSGGTEAFF. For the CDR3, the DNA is TGCGCCAGCAGCCAAGATCCCGGAGGGAGTGGAGGCACTGAAGCTTTCTTT.

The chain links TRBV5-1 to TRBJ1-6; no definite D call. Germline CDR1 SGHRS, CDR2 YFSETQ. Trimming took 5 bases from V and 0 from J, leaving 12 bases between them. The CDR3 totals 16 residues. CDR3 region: CASRSTWSSYNSPLHF. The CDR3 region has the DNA TGCGCCAGCAGGTCCACGTGGAGCTCCTATAATTCACCCCTCCACTTT. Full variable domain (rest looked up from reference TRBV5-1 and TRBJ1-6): KAGVTQTPRYLIKTRGQQVTLSCSPISGHRSVSWYQQTPGQGLQFLFEYFSETQRNKGNFPGRFSGRQFSNSRSEMNVSTLELGDSALYLCASRSTWSSYNSPLHFGNGTRLTVT.

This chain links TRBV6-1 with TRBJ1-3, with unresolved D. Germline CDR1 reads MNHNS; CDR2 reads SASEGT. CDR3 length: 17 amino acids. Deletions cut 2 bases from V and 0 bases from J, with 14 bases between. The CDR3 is CASSERVRLLSGNTIYF. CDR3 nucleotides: TGTGCCAGCAGTGAACGAGTTAGGCTTCTCTCTGGAAACACCATATATTTT.

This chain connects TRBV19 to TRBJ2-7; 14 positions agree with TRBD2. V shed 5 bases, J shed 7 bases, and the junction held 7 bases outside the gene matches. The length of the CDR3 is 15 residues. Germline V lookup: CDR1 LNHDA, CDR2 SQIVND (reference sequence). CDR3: CASSETSGRADEQYF. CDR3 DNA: TGTGCCAGTAGTGAGACTAGCGGGAGGGCGGATGAGCAGTACTTC.

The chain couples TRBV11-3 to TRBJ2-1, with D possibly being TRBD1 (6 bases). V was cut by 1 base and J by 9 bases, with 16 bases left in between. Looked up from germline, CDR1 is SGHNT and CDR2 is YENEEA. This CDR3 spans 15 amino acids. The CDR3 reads CASSLVNVGGGEQFF. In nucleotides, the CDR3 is TGTGCCAGCAGCTTAGTGAATGTTGGGGGCGGTGAGCAGTTCTTC.

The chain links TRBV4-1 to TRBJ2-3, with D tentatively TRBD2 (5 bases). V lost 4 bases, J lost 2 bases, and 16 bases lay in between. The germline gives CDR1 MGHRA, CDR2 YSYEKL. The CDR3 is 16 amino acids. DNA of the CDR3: TGCGCCAGCAGCCTCCTAATTGGACTCCCCACAGATACGCAGTATTTT. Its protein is CASSLLIGLPTDTQYF.

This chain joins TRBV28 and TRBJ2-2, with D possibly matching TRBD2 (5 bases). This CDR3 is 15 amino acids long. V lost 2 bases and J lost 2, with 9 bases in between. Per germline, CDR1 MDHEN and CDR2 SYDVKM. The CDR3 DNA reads TGTGCCAGCAGTTTACTTGGACTTAACACCGGGGAGCTGTTTTTT. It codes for CASSLLGLNTGELFF.

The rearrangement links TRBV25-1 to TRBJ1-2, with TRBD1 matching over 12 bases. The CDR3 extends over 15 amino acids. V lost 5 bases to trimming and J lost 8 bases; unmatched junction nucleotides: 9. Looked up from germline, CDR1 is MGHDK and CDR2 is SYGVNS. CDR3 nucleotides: TGTGCCAGCAGTTTTGGGACAGGGGGCGCGGGCGGCTACACCTTC. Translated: CASSFGTGGAGGYTF.

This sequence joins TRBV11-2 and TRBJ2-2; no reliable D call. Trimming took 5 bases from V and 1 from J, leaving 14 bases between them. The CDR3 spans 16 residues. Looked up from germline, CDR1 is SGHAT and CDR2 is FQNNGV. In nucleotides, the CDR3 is TGTGCCAGCAGCCCACTTAGAGGTCGGAACACCGGGGAGCTGTTTTTT. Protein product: CASSPLRGRNTGELFF.

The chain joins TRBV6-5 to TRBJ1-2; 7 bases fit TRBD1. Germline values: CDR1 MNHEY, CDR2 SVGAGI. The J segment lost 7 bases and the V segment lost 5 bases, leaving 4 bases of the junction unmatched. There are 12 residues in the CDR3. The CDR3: CASSQGGIGYTF. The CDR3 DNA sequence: TGTGCCAGCAGTCAAGGGGGCATTGGCTACACCTTC.

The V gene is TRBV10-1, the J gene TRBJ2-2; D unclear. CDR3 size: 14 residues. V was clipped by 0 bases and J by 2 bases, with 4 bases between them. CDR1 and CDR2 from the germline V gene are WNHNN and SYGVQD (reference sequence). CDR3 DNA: TGCGCCAGCAGTGAGTCTCCCAACACCGGGGAGCTGTTTTTT. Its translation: CASSESPNTGELFF.